One sample yielded the 8 T cell receptor beta chains listed below, sequenced in a study of cytomegalovirus exposure and HLA in healthy donors. PCR primers comprised 60 Vbeta and 13 Jbeta primers. The method was immunoSEQ multiplex PCR; TCRdb's version includes in-frame clones alone and lacks a portion of them. The sample has about 160,000 clones; around 78% are singletons. The sequencing input was PBMCs. All receptors come from a female donor in good health and CMV-seronegative.

The chain employs TRBV19 and TRBJ1-5, with 9 bases fitting TRBD1. V lost 3 bases to trimming and J lost 5 bases; unmatched junction nucleotides: 5. Germline values: CDR1 LNHDA, CDR2 SQIVND (reference sequence). The CDR3 contains 15 residues. For the CDR3, the DNA is TGTGCCAGTAGTATCGGGACAGGGCTACATCAGCCCCAGCATTTT. This sequence encodes CASSIGTGLHQPQHF.

This chain uses TRBV6-1 with TRBJ1-5; 7 nucleotides agree with TRBD1. Per the germline V gene, CDR1 is MNHNS and CDR2 is SASEGT. V was clipped by 3 bases and J by 7 bases; unmatched bases: 3. There are 13 residues in the CDR3. The CDR3, as DNA: TGTGCCAGCAGTGATCCAGGGGGACAGCCCCAGCATTTT. It translates to CASSDPGGQPQHF.

The sample holds one count of this clone. The V gene is TRBV7-2, the J gene TRBJ2-1; 12 positions agree with TRBD1. CDR1 is SGHTA, CDR2 FQGNSA, per germline. After removal of 8 bases from V and 12 bases from J, the junction contained 23 bases not matched to a gene. The CDR3 runs to 18 residues. The CDR3 DNA reads TGTGCCAGCTCCGCAAGATTCGGGGACAGGGGGCGCGAGGGCAGGCAGTTCTTC. It specifies CASSARFGDRGREGRQFF.

This clone was counted a few times. The CDR3 loop is CASSYSDRKTHYGYTF. CDR3 bases: TGTGCCAGCAGTTACTCGGACAGAAAAACCCACTATGGCTACACCTTC. J is TRBJ1-2 and V is TRBV6-5; a weak D match, TRBD1 (6 bases). The CDR3 covers 16 residues. The V gene's germline CDR1 is MNHEY and CDR2 SVGAGI. V lost 0 bases, J lost 3 bases, and 14 bases lay in between.

The chain employs TRBV6-4 and TRBJ2-3; 7 nucleotides agree with TRBD1. Per the germline V gene, CDR1 is MRHNA and CDR2 is SNTAGT. The length of the CDR3 is 13 residues. The V and J ends lost 0 bases and 6 bases, in that order; junction bases with no gene match: 0. The CDR3 nucleotides read TGTGCCAGCAGTGACTCGACAGGGGATACGCAGTATTTT. Its translation is CASSDSTGDTQYF.

In its sample, this clone was seen once. V usage is TRBV10-3 and J usage is TRBJ2-2, with D hard to call. The CDR3 extends over 13 amino acids. Germline CDR1 ENHRY, CDR2 SYGVKD. The V gene lost 10 bases and the J gene lost 2 bases, with 11 bases spanning the gap. Here the CDR3 DNA reads TGTGCCACTAGTTCTAGAAACACCGGGGAGCTGTTTTTT. It encodes CATSSRNTGELFF.

The rearrangement uses TRBV6-5 and TRBJ1-3, with D tentatively TRBD1 (5 bases). The CDR3 runs 16 residues. Deletions cut 0 bases from V and 1 base from J, with 10 bases between. CDR1 is MNHEY and CDR2 is SVGAGI in the germline V gene. CDR3 nucleotide sequence: TGTGCCAGCAGTTACTCATCTCAGGGTTCTGGAAACACCATATATTTT. Protein: CASSYSSQGSGNTIYF.

The V call is TRBV5-4, the J call TRBJ1-2; 7 nucleotides align to TRBD1. V lost 0 bases and J lost 8; bases outside the gene matches: 10. The germline CDR1 and CDR2 sequences are SGHNT and YYREEE (reference sequence). CDR3 size: 15 residues. CDR3 DNA sequence: TGTGCCAGCAGCTTGGGCGGGGACAGCCGTCTAGGCTACACCTTC. Its translation is CASSLGGDSRLGYTF.